One and the same sample provided the 26 T cell receptor beta chains below, sequenced in a study of T cell clonotyping in hematopoietic cell transplantation. TCRdb's copy holds only in-frame clones and misses some; the assay was immunoSEQ multiplex PCR. The sample contains about 6,100 clones, 32% of which appear only once. The sample here was peripheral blood mononuclear cells, taken 30 days after allogeneic stem cell transplant. Source of these receptors: a female patient aged 50-65 years who had an allogeneic stem cell transplant from an unrelated donor, so the T cells may come from the graft donor. Some clones in this sample may be carry-over from other donors' samples.

This chain joins TRBV6-5 and TRBJ2-3, with 12 bases identical to TRBD2. Germline assignment: CDR1 MNHEY and CDR2 SVGAGI. The CDR3 runs 15 residues. J was trimmed by 5 bases and V by 2 bases; bases with no gene match: 2. CDR3 nucleotide sequence: TGTGCCAGCAGTTACAAGACTAGCGGGAGAGATACGCAGTATTTT. Translation: CASSYKTSGRDTQYF.

The CDR3 sequence is CASSPIRDAEAFF. The CDR3 DNA reads as TGTGCCAGCAGCCCCATTCGGGACGCTGAAGCTTTCTTT. This chain uses TRBV7-2 with TRBJ1-1; D may be TRBD1 (5 bases). Germline V gives CDR1 SGHTA, CDR2 FQGNSA. V gave up 5 bases and J gave up 6 bases, with 13 bases separating them. The length of the CDR3 is 13 residues.

The CDR3 nucleotides are TGTGCCAGCAGTGAGAGGGACTATGGCTACACCTTC. It codes for CASSERDYGYTF. The rearrangement joins TRBV6-5 to TRBJ1-2; D not resolved. From germline, CDR1 is MNHEY and CDR2 SVGAGI. CDR3 size: 12 residues. Trimming took 5 bases from V and 3 from J, leaving 7 bases between them.

This clone was picked up a small number of times. The chain couples TRBV30 to TRBJ2-2, with unresolved D. Germline-derived CDR1 and CDR2 are GTSNPN and SVGIG (reference sequence). The V end was cut by 4 bases, the J end by 1 base, with 7 bases between. The CDR3 loop spans 13 amino acids. CDR3 coding DNA: TGTGCCTGGAATCCCCAGAACACCGGGGAGCTGTTTTTT. Protein: CAWNPQNTGELFF.

This clone was detected a few times. J is TRBJ1-2 and V is TRBV4-1; 9 nucleotides align to TRBD1. Germline V lookup: CDR1 MGHRA, CDR2 YSYEKL. The CDR3 has 16 amino acids. Germline trimming cut 0 bases from V and 8 bases from J; bases unmatched to any gene: 10. This CDR3 is CASSQEGGTGFDGYTF. Written as DNA, the CDR3 is TGCGCCAGCAGCCAAGAAGGTGGGACAGGGTTTGACGGCTACACCTTC.

The rearrangement links TRBV20-1 to TRBJ2-3; D is unclear. CDR1 is DFQATT and CDR2 is SNEGSKA in the germline V gene (reference sequence). This CDR3 has 10 amino acids. V was pared by 7 bases and J by 4 bases, with 6 bases between. CDR3 residues: CSGWADTQYF. The DNA for the CDR3 is TGCAGTGGTTGGGCAGATACGCAGTATTTT.

The chain uses TRBV27 and TRBJ2-7; D is tentatively TRBD1 or TRBD2 (5 bases each). The V gene's germline CDR1 is MNHEY and CDR2 SMNVEV (reference sequence). The CDR3 covers 14 residues. V lost 6 bases to trimming and J lost 7 bases, with 19 bases between them. CDR3 in amino acids: CASSQPGPPWEQYF. In DNA form, the CDR3 reads TGTGCCAGCAGCCAACCGGGACCCCCCTGGGAGCAGTACTTC.

V is TRBV7-2 and J is TRBJ2-2; no definite D call. Per the germline V gene, CDR1 is SGHTA and CDR2 is FQGNSA. CDR3 length: 13 residues. Trimming took 5 bases from V and 8 from J, leaving 12 bases between them. For the CDR3, the DNA is TGTGCCAGCAGCCCTCCGGAAGAGGGGGAGCTGTTTTTT. This encodes CASSPPEEGELFF.

The V and J genes are TRBV30 and TRBJ1-3, with TRBD1 matching over 12 bases. Trimming took 5 bases from V and 4 from J; bases not matched to a gene: 6. Germline CDR1 and CDR2: GTSNPN and SVGIG (reference sequence). The CDR3 has 15 amino acids. The CDR3 DNA reads TGTGCCTGGGCGGGACAGGGGGCGCGAGGAAACACCATATATTTT. It is translated as CAWAGQGARGNTIYF.

As concerns this clone: An end of the junction differs from the germline gene, which may be a read error. The chain joins TRBV5-6 to TRBJ1-2; D call uncertain. Germline-derived CDR1 and CDR2 are SGHDT and YYEEEE. The length of the CDR3 is 13 residues. CDR3 sequence (DNA): TGTGCCAGCAGCTCTCTAGAGAACTACGGCTACACCTTC. Its translation is CASSSLENYGYTF.

The gene calls are TRBV6-5 and TRBJ1-5, with 8 bases that match TRBD1. V trimming: 6 bases; J trimming: 11 bases; junction bases outside the gene matches: 9. Per germline, CDR1 MNHEY and CDR2 SVGAGI. The CDR3 is made up of 13 amino acids. Written as DNA, the CDR3 is TGTGCCAGCAGAAGGACAGGGTCAACGGCCCAGCATTTT. It encodes CASRRTGSTAQHF.

The CDR3 protein is CAWGRRGLGGYTF. In nucleotides, the CDR3 is TGTGCCTGGGGTCGGAGGGGTCTAGGTGGCTACACCTTC. J is TRBJ1-2 and V is TRBV30; tentative D call: TRBD1 (5 bases). The length of the CDR3 is 13 residues. Trimming removed 5 bases from V and 7 bases from J, with 17 bases in between. Looked up from germline, CDR1 is GTSNPN and CDR2 is SVGIG (reference sequence).

The chain uses TRBV29-1 and TRBJ2-5; 10 bases agree with TRBD1. The germline V gene encodes CDR1 SQVTM and CDR2 ANQGSEA. The CDR3 contains 15 residues. J was trimmed by 5 bases and V by 2 bases; bases with no gene match: 8. CDR3 sequence reads: CSVEWDRGPWETQYF. The CDR3 region has the DNA TGCAGCGTTGAATGGGACAGGGGTCCATGGGAGACCCAGTACTTC. Looking up the rest from reference TRBV29-1 and TRBJ2-5 gives the full variable domain: SAVISQKPSRDICQRGTSLTIQCQVDSQVTMMFWYRQQPGQSLTLIATANQGSEATYESGFVIDKFPISRPNLTFSTLTVSNMSPEDSSIYLCSVEWDRGPWETQYFGPGTRLLVL.

The rearrangement uses TRBV29-1 and TRBJ2-7; D gene uncertain. The V end was cut by 5 bases, the J end by 2 bases, with 4 bases between. CDR3 length equals 10 residues. Germline V gene sequence: CDR1 SQVTM, CDR2 ANQGSEA. The CDR3 sequence: CSVLTYEQYF. CDR3 coding DNA: TGCAGCGTTCTGACCTACGAGCAGTACTTC.

This clone was recorded a few times. This chain connects TRBV2 to TRBJ2-7; the D gene is possibly TRBD1 (5 bases). Germline CDR1 reads SNHLY; CDR2 reads FYNNEI. The V end lost 8 bases, the J end lost 1 base, and 9 bases lay between the germline ends. The CDR3 loop spans 12 amino acids. In nucleotides, the CDR3 is TGTGCCAGCGCCCCAGGGTCCTACGAGCAGTACTTC. Protein sequence: CASAPGSYEQYF.

This clone was counted a few times. This rearrangement joins TRBV6-5 to TRBJ1-2, with D perhaps matching TRBD1 (5 bases). The CDR3 extends over 11 amino acids. Germline CDR1 MNHEY, CDR2 SVGAGI. The ends were cut back, 6 bases at V and 5 bases at J, with 7 bases in the middle. CDR3 DNA sequence: TGTGCCAGCAGCAAGGGGTATGGCTACACCTTC. Residues: CASSKGYGYTF.

V and J are TRBV7-8 and TRBJ2-7, with D possibly called TRBD1 or TRBD2 (5 bases each). The V and J ends lost 5 bases and 2 bases respectively, with 16 bases between them. Germline V gives CDR1 SGHVS, CDR2 FQNEAQ. The CDR3 length is 15 residues. Written as DNA, the CDR3 is TGTGCCAGCAGCCCTACGGGACGCACAGCCTACGAGCAGTACTTC. Its translation: CASSPTGRTAYEQYF.

The gene calls are TRBV30 and TRBJ2-5; D gene uncertain. This CDR3 comprises 14 residues. Germline V gene data show CDR1 as GTSNPN and CDR2 as SVGIG (reference sequence). Trimming shortened V by 0 bases and J by 5 bases, and 13 bases separated the two germline ends. The CDR3 protein is CAWSVVGGVETQYF. The CDR3 DNA reads TGTGCCTGGAGTGTAGTCGGTGGGGTGGAGACCCAGTACTTC.

V gene TRBV9 combines with J gene TRBJ2-7; TRBD1 agrees at 11 bases. CDR3 length: 15 amino acids. V trimming: 4 bases; J trimming: 2 bases; junction bases outside the gene matches: 5. The germline CDR1 and CDR2 sequences are SGDLS and YYNGEE. The CDR3 sequence is CASSPRDRGTYEQYF. The CDR3 DNA follows: TGTGCCAGCAGCCCCCGGGACAGGGGGACCTACGAGCAGTACTTC.

The CDR3 DNA reads TGCAGCGTTGGGTCGGGGGTCCGGGATGGCTACACCTTC. It codes for CSVGSGVRDGYTF. The chain recombines TRBV29-1 with TRBJ1-2; maybe TRBD1 (5 bases). Trimming removed 4 bases from V and 6 bases from J, with 15 bases in between. This CDR3 region has 13 residues. The V gene's germline CDR1 is SQVTM and CDR2 ANQGSEA.

As concerns this clone: Other DNA sequences from this sample encode an identical CDR3 as well. The chain employs TRBV7-9 and TRBJ1-6, with D uncertain. This CDR3 has 19 amino acids. Trimming removed 0 bases at V and 1 base at J, with 16 bases between. The V gene's germline CDR1 is SEHNR and CDR2 FQNEAQ (reference sequence). The CDR3 reads CASSLASQVSLSYNSPLHF. As DNA, the CDR3 is TGTGCCAGCAGCTTAGCAAGTCAGGTGTCATTGTCCTATAATTCACCCCTCCACTTT.

This rearrangement joins TRBV2 to TRBJ1-6; 7 bases are a match to TRBD1. In germline, CDR1 is SNHLY, CDR2 FYNNEI. The CDR3 extends over 13 amino acids. V shed 6 bases, J shed 8 bases, and the junction held 4 bases outside the gene matches. DNA of the CDR3: TGTGCCAGCAGCGGACAGGACTATTCACCCCTCCACTTT. Its translation: CASSGQDYSPLHF.

A few counts support this clone. V is TRBV7-2 and J is TRBJ1-2; D remains unclear. V lost 1 base and J lost 0, with 9 bases in between. CDR3 length equals 15 residues. Germline V gives CDR1 SGHTA, CDR2 FQGNSA. CDR3 DNA sequence: TGTGCCAGCAGCTTAGGGCCAGTGGCTAACTATGGCTACACCTTC. Amino acids: CASSLGPVANYGYTF.

This clone rates as large. The rearrangement links TRBV13 to TRBJ2-1, with TRBD2 matching over 8 bases. From germline, CDR1 is PRHDT and CDR2 FYEKMQ (reference sequence). Unmatched junction bases numbered 15, after V lost 5 bases and J lost 12 bases. The CDR3 sequence is 15 residues long. The CDR3 DNA follows: TGTGCCAGCAGCGACCTAGCGGGTATGCTCGGTCGGCAGTTCTTC. Its translation is CASSDLAGMLGRQFF.

This chain links TRBV30 with TRBJ1-2; D call uncertain. This CDR3 contains 11 residues. Germline V gives CDR1 GTSNPN, CDR2 SVGIG (reference sequence). V lost 0 bases to trimming and J lost 6 bases, with 5 bases between them. This CDR3 reads CAWSVSHGYTF. CDR3 DNA: TGTGCCTGGAGTGTATCGCATGGCTACACCTTC. The complete variable domain, with remaining parts taken from reference TRBV30 and TRBJ1-2, reads SQTIHQWPATLVQPVGSPLSLECTVEGTSNPNLYWYRQAAGRGLQLLFYSVGIGQISSEVPQNLSASRPQDRQFILSSKKLLLSDSGFYLCAWSVSHGYTFGSGTRLTVV.

Only a few counts were recorded for this clone. The chain combines TRBV30 with TRBJ2-7, with 11 bases matching TRBD1. CDR3 length: 16 residues. CDR1 GTSNPN and CDR2 SVGIG come from the germline V gene (reference sequence). V dropped 5 bases and J dropped 4; count of bases not matched to a gene: 13. As DNA, the CDR3 is TGTGCCTGGGGGCGGATAGGACAGGGGGCAAAGTACGAGCAGTACTTC. It codes for CAWGRIGQGAKYEQYF.